The T cell receptor (beta chain) under discussion was sequenced for a study of CXCR3-negative and CXCR3-positive naive CD8 T cells. UMI-tagged TRB cDNA libraries were built via 5' RACE. TCRdb re-called the 5' RACE reads and catalogs CDR3 proteins one per entry, DNA excluded. Its listing shows several thousand distinct CDR3 sequences. Remarks on this clonotype: Antigen unknown.

CDR3 length: 15 residues. Germline CDR1 SEHNR, CDR2 FQNEAQ (reference sequence). General study findings and limits: Diversity proved comparably high across both naive subsets and much lower in memory CD8+ cells.

The chain links TRBV7-9 to TRBJ2-1; TCRdb calls TRBD2, which cannot be checked without DNA. The source of this sequence is a human donor in good health. Some clones in this sample may be carry-over from other donors' samples. Sequencing was carried out using naive CXCR3- CD8+ T cells from blood. Sample subset: CD45RO-CCR7+CD27+CD95- naive CD8+ T cells lacking CXCR3 (TNR3-). The CDR3 is CASSFRSGSYNEQFF.